The 25 T cell receptor beta chains listed next were all sequenced from one sample in a study of OX40 agonist ivuxolimab in advanced cancers. Profiled with immunoSEQ multiplex PCR; TCRdb holds only in-frame clones, not every one. This table holds 40,000 to 55,000 clones, 80% to 90% found once. This specimen was CD4+ or CD8+ T cells sorted from blood, taken in a trial of the OX40 agonist ivuxolimab. Receptors originate from an adult with an advanced solid tumor such as melanoma, head and neck, liver or kidney cancer.

V is TRBV11-1 and J is TRBJ2-1, with D unresolved. V lost 7 bases and J lost 0, with 10 bases in between. This CDR3 region has 14 residues. Looked up from germline, CDR1 is SGHAT and CDR2 is FQDESV (reference sequence). This CDR3 reads CASTPRSSYNEQFF. As DNA, the CDR3 is TGTGCCAGCACCCCAAGAAGCTCCTACAATGAGCAGTTCTTC. Complete variable domain (other parts from reference TRBV11-1 and TRBJ2-1): EAEVAQSPRYKITEKSQAVAFWCDPISGHATLYWYRQILGQGPELLVQFQDESVVDDSQLPKDRFSAERLKGVDSTLKIQPAELGDSAMYLCASTPRSSYNEQFFGPGTRLTVL.

The chain is built from TRBV11-2 and TRBJ2-6; D is undetermined. V was cut by 0 bases and J by 4 bases, with 7 bases left in between. Germline values: CDR1 SGHAT, CDR2 FQNNGV. The CDR3 totals 15 residues. CDR3 coding DNA: TGTGCCAGCAGCTTAGAAGGGTACGGGGCCAACGTCCTGACTTTC. Its protein product is CASSLEGYGANVLTF.

V is TRBV12-5 and J is TRBJ2-4; D may be TRBD1 or TRBD2 (5 bases each). Germline V gene data show CDR1 as LGHNT and CDR2 as FRNRAP. The CDR3 covers 15 residues. V lost 3 bases, J lost 2 bases, and 11 bases lay in between. The CDR3 spells CASGFFTGPKNIQYF. The CDR3 bases are TGTGCTAGTGGTTTTTTTACGGGGCCCAAAAACATTCAGTACTTC.

The rearrangement joins TRBV4-2 to TRBJ1-2; no clear D. Germline lookup yields CDR1 LGHNA and CDR2 YNFKEQ. V shed 0 bases and J shed 4 bases, with 12 bases lying between them. The CDR3 is 15 amino acids. CDR3 coding DNA: TGTGCCAGCAGCCAAGATCTCGGCGGCGCCTATGGCTACACCTTC. Residues: CASSQDLGGAYGYTF.

V and J are TRBV6-5 and TRBJ1-3; unclear D gene. The CDR3 loop spans 13 amino acids. The germline V gene has CDR1 MNHEY and CDR2 SVGAGI. V was cut by 2 bases and J by 8 bases, with 10 bases left in between. CDR3 sequence reads: CASSYKSGHTIYF. Written as DNA, the CDR3 is TGTGCCAGCAGTTACAAAAGCGGACACACCATATATTTT.

The genes are TRBV19 and TRBJ1-5; unclear D gene. The CDR3 length is 13 residues. CDR1 and CDR2 (germline): LNHDA, SQIVND (reference sequence). V dropped 3 bases and J dropped 3 bases, with 6 bases sitting between them. The CDR3 sequence: CASSIRVNQPQHF. CDR3 DNA sequence: TGTGCCAGTAGTATTAGGGTCAATCAGCCCCAGCATTTT.

The chain carries TRBV19 and TRBJ1-3, with 7 bases that match TRBD1. V shed 5 bases and J 2 bases; nucleotides not matched to a gene: 3. CDR1 LNHDA and CDR2 SQIVND come from the germline V gene (reference sequence). CDR3 size: 14 residues. CDR3 DNA sequence: TGTGCCAGTAGTCCGACAGGGCCTGGAAACACCATATATTTT. This sequence encodes CASSPTGPGNTIYF.

This chain uses TRBV28 with TRBJ2-7; 8 nucleotides match TRBD1. Germline CDR1 is MDHEN and CDR2 is SYDVKM. This CDR3 has 14 amino acids. Unmatched junction bases numbered 10, after V lost 8 bases and J lost 4 bases. This CDR3 is CASRPGGTLYEQYF. As DNA, the CDR3 is TGTGCCAGCCGTCCAGGGGGCACCTTGTACGAGCAGTACTTC.

The chain carries TRBV2 and TRBJ1-5; D gene ambiguous. Germline loops: CDR1 SNHLY, CDR2 FYNNEI. This CDR3 comprises 12 residues. The ends were cut back, 0 bases at V and 11 bases at J, with 8 bases in the middle. The CDR3 spells CASSEARQAQHF. DNA of the CDR3: TGTGCCAGCAGTGAAGCCCGGCAGGCCCAGCATTTT.

The V gene is TRBV9, the J gene TRBJ1-4; 8 bases are shared with TRBD1. The CDR3 is made up of 16 amino acids. Germline trimming cut 1 base from V and 2 bases from J; bases unmatched to any gene: 4. Germline CDR1 and CDR2: SGDLS and YYNGEE. CDR3 region: CASSVWAGGTNEKLFF. DNA for the CDR3: TGTGCCAGCAGCGTATGGGCAGGGGGCACTAATGAAAAACTGTTTTTT.

The genes are TRBV30 and TRBJ1-3, with D possibly being TRBD1 (6 bases). The length of the CDR3 is 14 residues. Germline V gives CDR1 GTSNPN, CDR2 SVGIG (reference sequence). Trimming stripped 5 bases from V and 4 bases from J, with 15 bases between. This CDR3 reads CAWGSRTAGNTIYF. The CDR3 bases are TGTGCCTGGGGGTCCCGGACAGCCGGAAACACCATATATTTT.

The table lists this clone with a count of one. This chain uses TRBV13 with TRBJ1-6; D call uncertain. Trimming took 1 base from V and 7 from J, leaving 11 bases between them. The CDR3 has 15 amino acids. The germline V gene has CDR1 PRHDT and CDR2 FYEKMQ (reference sequence). The CDR3 loop reads CASSLDPPENSPLHF. In nucleotides, the CDR3 is TGTGCCAGCAGCTTAGACCCCCCCGAGAATTCACCCCTCCACTTT.

DNA for the CDR3: TGTGCCAGCAGCATTAGCGGGGCAAACAATGAGCAGTTCTTC. It yields the protein CASSISGANNEQFF. This chain joins TRBV11-3 and TRBJ2-1; 8 positions match TRBD2. Germline V gene sequence: CDR1 SGHNT, CDR2 YENEEA. With 5 bases clipped from V and 5 bases from J, the junction kept 5 bases outside the gene matches. The CDR3 is made up of 14 amino acids.

This chain uses TRBV7-2 with TRBJ2-2; D unresolved. V lost 1 base and J lost 3, with 6 bases in between. The germline gives CDR1 SGHTA, CDR2 FQGNSA. The CDR3 sequence is 14 residues long. CDR3 sequence reads: CASSLGQYTGELFF. The CDR3 bases are TGTGCCAGCAGCTTAGGGCAGTACACCGGGGAGCTGTTTTTT.

The rearrangement links TRBV7-2 to TRBJ1-5; a weak D match, TRBD1 (5 bases). The germline gives CDR1 SGHTA, CDR2 FQGNSA. There are 15 residues in the CDR3. With 4 bases removed from V and 4 bases from J, the gap between germline ends came to 14 bases. The CDR3 coding sequence is TGTGCCAGCAGCTCCGAGGGGAGTGGGAATCAGCCCCAGCATTTT. It translates to CASSSEGSGNQPQHF. The complete variable domain, with remaining parts taken from reference TRBV7-2 and TRBJ1-5, reads GAGVSQSPSNKVTEKGKDVELRCDPISGHTALYWYRQSLGQGLEFLIYFQGNSAPDKSGLPSDRFSAERTGGSVSTLTIQRTQQEDSAVYLCASSSEGSGNQPQHFGDGTRLSIL.

The genes are TRBV11-1 and TRBJ2-3; D remains unclear. The germline V gene encodes CDR1 SGHAT and CDR2 FQDESV (reference sequence). The V end lost 2 bases, the J end lost 1 base, and 13 bases lay between the germline ends. This CDR3 has 16 residues. Written as DNA, the CDR3 is TGTGCCAGCAGCTTACATCCCCCAGGCCGCACAGATACGCAGTATTTT. Translated, it gives CASSLHPPGRTDTQYF.

This clone was counted once. The chain links TRBV6-6 to TRBJ1-6, with D uncertain. The germline V gene has CDR1 MNHNY and CDR2 SVGAGI (reference sequence). The V and J ends lost 0 bases and 6 bases respectively, with 3 bases between them. This CDR3 comprises 13 residues. CDR3 sequence reads: CASSYSLNSPLHF. CDR3 sequence (DNA): TGTGCCAGCAGTTACTCACTTAATTCACCCCTCCACTTT.

V gene TRBV29-1 combines with J gene TRBJ2-7, with D possibly TRBD1 on 6 matching bases. Germline values: CDR1 SQVTM, CDR2 ANQGSEA. This CDR3 has 13 amino acids. Trimming removed 6 bases at V and 3 bases at J, with 15 bases between. The CDR3 region has the DNA TGCAGCGTGGAGCGACAGGACCGCTACGAGCAGTACTTC. This translates into CSVERQDRYEQYF.

This clone was counted a single time. The chain has TRBV4-1 and TRBJ2-3; either TRBD1 or TRBD2 may supply D (5 bases each). Per germline, CDR1 MGHRA and CDR2 YSYEKL. Trimming removed 2 bases from V and 1 base from J, with 10 bases in between. The CDR3 extends over 15 amino acids. CDR3 bases: TGCGCCAGCAGCCAACGTCAGGGACGCACAGATACGCAGTATTTT. Its translation: CASSQRQGRTDTQYF.

The V and J genes are TRBV6-1 and TRBJ2-1; 10 nucleotides line up with TRBD1. V lost 6 bases to trimming and J lost 5 bases; unmatched junction nucleotides: 7. CDR1 is MNHNS and CDR2 is SASEGT in the germline V gene. This CDR3 is built from 15 residues. The DNA for the CDR3 is TGTGCCAGCAGAACCGCCGGGACAGGGGACAATGAGCAGTTCTTC. It is translated as CASRTAGTGDNEQFF.

The rearrangement links TRBV19 to TRBJ2-7, with 13 bases that match TRBD2. V lost 10 bases and J lost 2; bases outside the gene matches: 5. The CDR3 is 14 amino acids. CDR1 is LNHDA, CDR2 SQIVND, per germline (reference sequence). CDR3 amino acids: CATTSGGPAYEQYF. The CDR3 DNA reads as TGTGCCACGACTAGCGGGGGGCCAGCCTACGAGCAGTACTTC.

This chain joins TRBV28 and TRBJ1-5; D uncertain. The CDR3 has 14 amino acids. Germline lookup yields CDR1 MDHEN and CDR2 SYDVKM. Trimming stripped 3 bases from V and 7 bases from J, with 13 bases between. The CDR3 loop reads CASSLWGSVQPQHF. In DNA, the CDR3 is TGTGCCAGCAGTTTGTGGGGTTCGGTACAGCCCCAGCATTTT.

The chain combines TRBV28 with TRBJ2-2; D ambiguous. CDR3 length equals 12 residues. Germline V gene lookup returns CDR1 MDHEN and CDR2 SYDVKM. Trimming cost V 1 base and J 7 bases, with 4 bases left between them. The CDR3 sequence: CASSLFSGELFF. The DNA for the CDR3 is TGTGCCAGCAGTTTATTTAGCGGGGAGCTGTTTTTT.

This sequence joins TRBV18 and TRBJ2-2; D is perhaps TRBD2 (5 bases). CDR1 and CDR2 from the germline V gene are KGHSH and LQKENI. This CDR3 spans 13 amino acids. V lost 0 bases, J lost 6 bases, and 5 bases lay in between. The DNA of the CDR3 is TGTGCCAGCTCACCACCGGGAGCCGGGGAGCTGTTTTTT. It encodes CASSPPGAGELFF.

There are a few counts of this clone. This chain joins TRBV29-1 and TRBJ1-1; a weak D match, TRBD1 (5 bases). The V gene lost 5 bases and the J gene lost 7 bases, with 17 bases spanning the gap. CDR1 SQVTM and CDR2 ANQGSEA come from the germline V gene. There are 13 residues in the CDR3. The CDR3 here is CSVPGGQGNEAFF. CDR3 bases: TGCAGCGTTCCAGGCGGGCAGGGTAATGAAGCTTTCTTT.